One and the same sample provided the 8 T cell receptor beta chains below, sequenced in a study of blood T cell repertoires in COVID-19. TCRdb keeps only in-frame clones here, not all; method: immunoSEQ multiplex PCR. The data hold some 220,000 clones, with 92% observed a single time. Sequencing was carried out using peripheral blood. The receptors stem from a man younger than 40 with COVID-19, enrolled during active disease.

The gene calls are TRBV11-2 and TRBJ2-7, with D tentatively TRBD2 (6 bases). V lost 11 bases, J lost 2 bases, and 10 bases lay in between. CDR1 is SGHAT, CDR2 FQNNGV, per germline. The CDR3 covers 11 residues. The CDR3 sequence is CAEGGTYEQYF. CDR3 in DNA: TGTGCCGAGGGCGGGACCTACGAGCAGTACTTC.

The rearrangement uses TRBV6-5 and TRBJ1-6, with D possibly being TRBD1 (6 bases). The CDR3 length is 13 residues. From germline, CDR1 is MNHEY and CDR2 SVGAGI. V was pared by 6 bases and J by 7 bases, with 10 bases between. The DNA of the CDR3 is TGTGCCAGCAGGCAGGGGTTGAATTCACCCCTCCACTTT. It encodes CASRQGLNSPLHF.

This clone was seen a single time. An end of the junction does not agree with germline; a read error may underlie this. This chain uses TRBV9 with TRBJ2-1; D is unresolved. The CDR3 contains 14 residues. From germline, CDR1 is SGDLS and CDR2 YYNGEE. CDR3: CASSVEPSNNEQFF. For the CDR3, the DNA is TGTGCCAGCAGCGTAGAGCCCTCCAACAATGAGCAGTTCTTC.

This clone has only one observation. CDR3 region: CASSIVPENYGYTF. CDR3 DNA sequence: TGTGCCAGTAGTATAGTGCCGGAGAACTATGGCTACACCTTC. V and J are TRBV19 and TRBJ1-2; D gene ambiguous. Germline V CDR1 and CDR2: LNHDA, SQIVND (reference sequence). Trimming pared 1 base from V and 2 bases from J, leaving 8 bases between. The CDR3 runs 14 residues.

This clone was picked up one time. This chain connects TRBV7-3 to TRBJ2-5, with D possibly TRBD2 on 6 matching bases. The CDR3 contains 16 residues. V was cut by 0 bases and J by 2 bases, with 13 bases left in between. The germline CDR1 and CDR2 sequences are SGHTA and FQGTGA. The CDR3 nucleotides are TGTGCCAGCAGCTTAACCTGGCGGGGCGGTCAAGAGACCCAGTACTTC. Translating gives CASSLTWRGGQETQYF.

This chain links TRBV5-5 with TRBJ1-2, with 8 bases matching TRBD1. CDR1 is SGHKS and CDR2 is YYEKEE in the germline V gene (reference sequence). This CDR3 region has 14 residues. Losses at the gene ends were 4 bases for V and 2 bases for J; bases not matched to a gene: 4. The DNA of the CDR3 is TGTGCCAGCAGCCCGACAGGGGCGAACTATGGCTACACCTTC. This codes for CASSPTGANYGYTF.

The chain links TRBV5-6 to TRBJ1-2; D is undetermined. Per the germline V gene, CDR1 is SGHDT and CDR2 is YYEEEE. This CDR3 has 12 amino acids. V lost 3 bases and J lost 8, with 11 bases in between. The CDR3 DNA is TGTGCCAGCAGCTCCGGATCGAGGGGCTACACCTTC. The encoded protein is CASSSGSRGYTF.

The genes are TRBV9 and TRBJ1-1; 12 nucleotides match TRBD1. With 4 bases clipped from V and 6 bases from J, the junction kept 4 bases outside the gene matches. CDR1 and CDR2 from the germline V gene are SGDLS and YYNGEE. This CDR3 has 14 amino acids. This CDR3 reads CASSSRDRGPEAFF. In DNA, the CDR3 is TGTGCCAGCAGCTCCCGGGACAGGGGGCCTGAAGCTTTCTTT.